The clone carrying this TCR beta chain turned up a few times. Antigen unknown. This CDR3 region has 13 residues. With 3 bases removed from V and 7 bases from J, the gap between germline ends came to 11 bases. Germline values: CDR1 MNHEY, CDR2 SMNVEV (reference sequence). The data belong to a study of blood T cells in healthy people across ages. Notes on the study in general: Long-lived donors carried more naive CD4+ cells and greater diversity than aged donors.

Primed by a sample-barcoded 5' primer and a J-beta primer mix, a second PCR proceeded for about 7 to 11 cycles. TCRdb processed the 5' RACE reads anew with MiXCR; each CDR3 protein has one entry. There are approximately 1.5 million distinct CDR3 sequences in the sample; roughly 32% occur only once, and over 9% lies in the top ten. Donors were systemically healthy Caucasian individuals from Russia aged roughly 6 to 95 years. Material for sequencing was blood. The sequence derives from a young woman in good health. The J gene is TRBJ2-3, the V gene TRBV27; D may match TRBD1 or TRBD2 (5 bases each). Here the CDR3 reads CASSFGTGNTQYF. CDR3 DNA: TGTGCCAGCAGTTTTGGGACGGGCAATACGCAGTATTTT.